The 21 T cell receptor beta chains given below trace back to one sample, sequenced in a study of blood T cell repertoires in COVID-19. Generated by immunoSEQ multiplex PCR, the TCRdb table keeps only in-frame clones and is missing some. The table records approximately 500,000 clones, 80% to 90% of them present only once. The source material was peripheral blood. The receptors shown here come from a human donor in a cohort sampled during active COVID-19.

V is TRBV10-1 and J is TRBJ2-2, with 13 bases identical to TRBD2. The CDR3 sequence is 20 residues long. CDR1 is WNHNN and CDR2 is SYGVQD in the germline V gene (reference sequence). V dropped 5 bases and J dropped 5; count of bases not matched to a gene: 17. CDR3 nucleotides: TGCGCCAGCAGTCGTCAACCGGGACTAGCGGGAACGTGGGTTACCGGGGAGCTGTTTTTT. Residues: CASSRQPGLAGTWVTGELFF.

This clone was detected ten times or more. The V gene is TRBV3-1 (or the pseudogene TRBV3-2), the J gene TRBJ2-2; TRBD1 might be the D (5 bases). Trimming removed 2 bases from V and 5 bases from J, with 15 bases in between. Germline V gene lookup returns CDR1 LGHDT and CDR2 YNNKEL (reference sequence). This CDR3 is 16 amino acids long. The CDR3 here is CASSQRWAGKTGELFF. DNA for the CDR3: TGTGCCAGCAGCCAAAGGTGGGCAGGGAAAACCGGGGAGCTGTTTTTT.

This clone has only a few counts. The rearrangement links TRBV19 to TRBJ1-3; a weak D match, TRBD1 (6 bases). CDR1 LNHDA and CDR2 SQIVND come from the germline V gene (reference sequence). Between the trimmed V and J ends, which lost 1 base and 4 bases, there was a span of 14 bases. CDR3 length: 16 residues. Here the CDR3 reads CASSIANDRNGNTIYF. CDR3 nucleotides: TGTGCCAGTAGTATAGCCAATGACAGGAACGGAAACACCATATATTTT.

V and J are TRBV18 and TRBJ2-1; the D is unclear. V lost 3 bases, J lost 10 bases, and 10 bases lay in between. Germline V gene sequence: CDR1 KGHSH, CDR2 LQKENI. The CDR3 spans 12 residues. The CDR3 DNA sequence: TGTGCCAGCTCACCTCTAGGAGAGGAGCAGTTCTTC. This translates into CASSPLGEEQFF.

This chain links TRBV24-1 with TRBJ2-5; 11 bases map to TRBD1. J gave up 2 bases and V 2 bases, and 3 bases lay outside the gene matches. The length of the CDR3 is 16 residues. CDR1 KGHDR and CDR2 SFDVKD come from the germline V gene. The CDR3 protein is CATSDSDRGPQETQYF. CDR3 sequence (DNA): TGTGCCACCAGTGATTCGGACAGGGGGCCTCAAGAGACCCAGTACTTC.

The rearrangement joins TRBV19 to TRBJ1-5; TRBD1 matches at 9 bases. Germline V lookup: CDR1 LNHDA, CDR2 SQIVND (reference sequence). The junction had 8 bases not matched to a gene; V was cut back by 4 bases and J by 4 bases. The CDR3 contains 16 residues. This chain's CDR3 is CASSTGGGQGNQPQHF. CDR3 DNA: TGTGCCAGTAGTACCGGGGGCGGACAGGGGAATCAGCCCCAGCATTTT.

The chain links TRBV28 to TRBJ1-6, with TRBD1 as a possible D gene (5 bases). CDR3 length: 15 residues. In germline, CDR1 is MDHEN, CDR2 SYDVKM. Trimming took 2 bases from V and 6 from J, leaving 11 bases between them. CDR3 DNA: TGTGCCAGCAGTTTACAATCGGGGGGTAATTCACCCCTCCACTTT. Encoded protein: CASSLQSGGNSPLHF.

The chain couples TRBV30 to TRBJ2-1; 10 nucleotides line up with TRBD2. Germline V lookup: CDR1 GTSNPN, CDR2 SVGIG (reference sequence). Trimming took 4 bases from V and 4 from J; bases not matched to a gene: 4. The CDR3 is 14 amino acids. The CDR3 DNA reads as TGTGCCTGGACCGGGACTAGCGTATACAATGAGCAGTTCTTC. It translates to CAWTGTSVYNEQFF.

There are a few counts of this clone. This chain connects TRBV27 to TRBJ1-4; D not certain. The ends were cut back, 6 bases at V and 8 bases at J, with 16 bases in the middle. CDR1 and CDR2 (germline): MNHEY, SMNVEV (reference sequence). The length of the CDR3 is 14 residues. CDR3 sequence: CASRTGGLGEKLFF. In nucleotides, the CDR3 is TGTGCCAGCAGGACGGGAGGGCTGGGCGAAAAACTGTTTTTT.

The chain has TRBV29-1 and TRBJ2-7; TRBD1 agrees at 9 bases. This CDR3 region has 13 residues. Germline V gene sequence: CDR1 SQVTM, CDR2 ANQGSEA. J was trimmed by 5 bases and V by 7 bases; bases with no gene match: 9. The CDR3 loop is CSASGQGIDEQYF. The CDR3 nucleotides read TGCAGCGCGTCGGGACAGGGTATAGACGAGCAGTACTTC.

This chain joins TRBV15 and TRBJ2-2; perhaps TRBD2 as D (5 bases). Deletions cut 0 bases from V and 3 bases from J, with 14 bases between. The germline gives CDR1 LNHNV, CDR2 YYDKDF (reference sequence). The CDR3 has 17 amino acids. The CDR3 loop reads CATSRDLTTRDTGELFF. The DNA for the CDR3 is TGTGCCACCAGCAGAGATCTGACAACGAGGGACACCGGGGAGCTGTTTTTT.

This clone was seen a handful of times. The gene calls are TRBV7-2 and TRBJ1-5; D is undetermined. Trimming stripped 5 bases from V and 4 bases from J, with 9 bases between. The CDR3 has 13 amino acids. Germline CDR1 is SGHTA and CDR2 is FQGNSA. The CDR3 bases are TGTGCCAGCAGCCCGAGGTGGAATCAGCCCCAGCATTTT. Translation gives CASSPRWNQPQHF.

This clone was observed a single time. The chain has TRBV28 and TRBJ2-1; TRBD2 matches 10 bases. Germline CDR1 reads MDHEN; CDR2 reads SYDVKM. The CDR3 has 18 amino acids. Losses at the gene ends were 3 bases for V and 1 base for J; bases not matched to a gene: 9. CDR3 sequence reads: CASSLRSGRARSYNEQFF. DNA for the CDR3: TGTGCCAGCAGTTTGAGAAGCGGGAGGGCCAGGTCCTACAATGAGCAGTTCTTC.

V gene TRBV6-5 combines with J gene TRBJ1-6; no clear D gene. Trimming stripped 7 bases from V and 3 bases from J, with 7 bases between. This CDR3 spans 13 amino acids. CDR1 MNHEY and CDR2 SVGAGI come from the germline V gene. The CDR3, as DNA: TGTGCCAGCACGAGGGACTATAATTCACCCCTCCACTTT. This translates into CASTRDYNSPLHF.

This clone was seen more than once but under ten times. This sequence joins TRBV19 and TRBJ1-1; D is perhaps TRBD1 (5 bases). Between the trimmed V and J ends, which lost 3 bases and 4 bases, there was a span of 12 bases. Germline CDR1 reads LNHDA; CDR2 reads SQIVND (reference sequence). This CDR3 has 14 amino acids. The CDR3 DNA reads TGTGCCAGTAGTATCGGACCGGGGGGCACTGAAGCTTTCTTT. It is translated as CASSIGPGGTEAFF.

This clone was found once. Other nucleotide sequences from this sample produce the same CDR3. The genes are TRBV20-1 and TRBJ2-1; 8 bases line up with TRBD2. The CDR3 is made up of 14 amino acids. After removal of 3 bases from V and 2 bases from J, the junction contained 3 bases not matched to a gene. Germline lookup yields CDR1 DFQATT and CDR2 SNEGSKA (reference sequence). In DNA form, the CDR3 reads TGCAGTGCTAGTGACGGGAGGGCCTACAATGAGCAGTTCTTC. This sequence encodes CSASDGRAYNEQFF.

This clone is a singleton in its sample. The V call is TRBV7-9, the J call TRBJ2-7; possible D gene TRBD2, 5 bases. CDR1 is SEHNR and CDR2 is FQNEAQ in the germline V gene (reference sequence). V was cut by 0 bases and J by 6 bases, with 15 bases left in between. The CDR3 loop spans 15 amino acids. The CDR3 region is CASSLAGVIYREQYF. Written as DNA, the CDR3 is TGTGCCAGCAGCTTAGCGGGAGTTATCTATCGCGAGCAGTACTTC.

The chain carries TRBV4-1 and TRBJ2-2; TRBD1 might be the D (5 bases). Germline V gene data show CDR1 as MGHRA and CDR2 as YSYEKL. Trimming cost V 4 bases and J 3 bases, with 12 bases left between them. The CDR3 is 15 residues long. CDR3 bases: TGCGCCAGCAGCCTGAGGACATCTCACACCGGGGAGCTGTTTTTT. Protein product: CASSLRTSHTGELFF.

The genes are TRBV6-2 or TRBV6-3 and TRBJ1-5; D gene unclear. The CDR3 has 19 residues. CDR1 and CDR2 (germline): MNHEY, SVGEGT. Trimming shortened V by 5 bases and J by 2 bases, and 25 bases separated the two germline ends. The CDR3 sequence: CASSADNRSPLQGNQPQHF. The DNA for the CDR3 is TGTGCCAGCAGTGCAGACAACCGGTCCCCCCTCCAAGGCAATCAGCCCCAGCATTTT.

Regarding this clone: Within the sample, other DNA sequences also encode this same CDR3. The chain uses TRBV5-4 and TRBJ2-7, with 11 bases matching TRBD2. The CDR3 contains 14 residues. The V gene end was trimmed by 3 bases and the J gene end by 4 bases; junction bases not matched to a gene: 3. Germline V lookup: CDR1 SGHNT, CDR2 YYREEE (reference sequence). This CDR3 is CASSSTSGSYEQYF. The CDR3 DNA reads TGTGCCAGCAGCTCAACTAGCGGGAGTTACGAGCAGTACTTC. Looking up the rest from reference TRBV5-4 and TRBJ2-7 gives the full variable domain: ETGVTQSPTHLIKTRGQQVTLRCSSQSGHNTVSWYQQALGQGPQFIFQYYREEENGRGNFPPRFSGLQFPNYSSELNVNALELDDSALYLCASSSTSGSYEQYFGPGTRLTVT.

This chain uses TRBV5-6 with TRBJ2-1, with TRBD2 identical over 12 bases. V dropped 4 bases and J dropped 13; count of bases not matched to a gene: 9. Germline lookup yields CDR1 SGHDT and CDR2 YYEEEE. There are 14 residues in the CDR3. The CDR3 is CASSPGLAGTPQFF. CDR3 sequence (DNA): TGTGCCAGCAGCCCCGGACTAGCGGGAACTCCCCAGTTCTTC.